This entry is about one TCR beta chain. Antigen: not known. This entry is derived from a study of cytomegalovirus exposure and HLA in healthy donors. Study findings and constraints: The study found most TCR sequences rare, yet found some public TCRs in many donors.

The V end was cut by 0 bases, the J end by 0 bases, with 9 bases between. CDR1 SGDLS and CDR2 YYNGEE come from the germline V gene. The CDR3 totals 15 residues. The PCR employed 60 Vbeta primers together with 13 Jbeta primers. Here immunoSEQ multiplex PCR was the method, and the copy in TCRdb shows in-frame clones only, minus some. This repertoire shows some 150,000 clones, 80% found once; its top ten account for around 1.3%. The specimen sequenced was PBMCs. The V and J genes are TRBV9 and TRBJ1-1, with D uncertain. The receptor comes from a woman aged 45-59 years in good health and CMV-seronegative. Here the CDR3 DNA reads TGTGCCAGCAGCGTAGGACCAGACATGAACACTGAAGCTTTCTTT. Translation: CASSVGPDMNTEAFF. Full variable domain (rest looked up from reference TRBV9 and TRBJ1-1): DSGVTQTPKHLITATGQRVTLRCSPRSGDLSVYWYQQSLDQGLQFLIQYYNGEERAKGNILERFSAQQFPDLHSELNLSSLELGDSALYFCASSVGPDMNTEAFFGQGTRLTVV.